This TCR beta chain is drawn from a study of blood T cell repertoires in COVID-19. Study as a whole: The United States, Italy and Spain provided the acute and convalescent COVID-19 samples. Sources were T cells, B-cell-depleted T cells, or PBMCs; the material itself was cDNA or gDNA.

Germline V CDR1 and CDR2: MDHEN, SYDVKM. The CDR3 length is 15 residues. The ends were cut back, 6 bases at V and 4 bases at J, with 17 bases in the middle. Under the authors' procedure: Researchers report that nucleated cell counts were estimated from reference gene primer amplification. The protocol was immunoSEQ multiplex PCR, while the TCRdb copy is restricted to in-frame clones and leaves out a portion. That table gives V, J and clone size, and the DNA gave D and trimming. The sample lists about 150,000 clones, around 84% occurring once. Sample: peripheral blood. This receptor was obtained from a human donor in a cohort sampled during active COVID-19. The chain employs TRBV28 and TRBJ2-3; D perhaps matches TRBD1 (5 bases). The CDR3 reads CASRGSFLGADTQYF. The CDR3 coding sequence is TGTGCCAGCAGGGGGTCCTTTTTAGGGGCAGATACGCAGTATTTT.